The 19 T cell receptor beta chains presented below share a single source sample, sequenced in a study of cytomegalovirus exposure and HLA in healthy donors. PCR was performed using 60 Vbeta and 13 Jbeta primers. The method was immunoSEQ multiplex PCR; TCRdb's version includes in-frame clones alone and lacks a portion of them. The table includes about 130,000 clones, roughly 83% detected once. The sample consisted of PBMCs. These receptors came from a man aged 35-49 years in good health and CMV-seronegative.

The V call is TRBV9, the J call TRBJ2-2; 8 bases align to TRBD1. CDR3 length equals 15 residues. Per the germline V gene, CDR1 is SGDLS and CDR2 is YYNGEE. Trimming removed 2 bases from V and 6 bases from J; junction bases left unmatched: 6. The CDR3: CASSVRTGISGELFF. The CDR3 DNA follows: TGTGCCAGCAGCGTTCGGACAGGGATTTCCGGGGAGCTGTTTTTT.

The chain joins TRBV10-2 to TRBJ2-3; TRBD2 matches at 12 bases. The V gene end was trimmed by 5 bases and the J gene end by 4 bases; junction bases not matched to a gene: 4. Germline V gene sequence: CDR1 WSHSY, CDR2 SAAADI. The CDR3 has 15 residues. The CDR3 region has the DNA TGCGCCAGCAGTACTAGCGGGAGGAATCCAGATACGCAGTATTTT. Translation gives CASSTSGRNPDTQYF.

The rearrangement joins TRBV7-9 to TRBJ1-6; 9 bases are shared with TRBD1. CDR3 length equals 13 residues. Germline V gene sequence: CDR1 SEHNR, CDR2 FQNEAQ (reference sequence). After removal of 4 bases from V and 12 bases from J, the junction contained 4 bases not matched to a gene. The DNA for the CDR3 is TGTGCCAGCAGCTCAGGGACAGGGCGACCCCTCCACTTT. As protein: CASSSGTGRPLHF. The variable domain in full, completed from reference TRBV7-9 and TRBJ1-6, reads DTGVSQNPRHKITKRGQNVTFRCDPISEHNRLYWYRQTLGQGPEFLTYFQNEAQLEKSRLLSDRFSAERPKGSFSTLEIQRTEQGDSAMYLCASSSGTGRPLHFGNGTRLTVT.

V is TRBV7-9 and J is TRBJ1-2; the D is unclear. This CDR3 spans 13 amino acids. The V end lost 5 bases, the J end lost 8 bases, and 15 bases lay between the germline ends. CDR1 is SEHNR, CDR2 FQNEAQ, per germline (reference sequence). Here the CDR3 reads CASSLTFREGYTF. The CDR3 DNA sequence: TGTGCCAGCAGCCTAACATTTCGGGAAGGCTACACCTTC.

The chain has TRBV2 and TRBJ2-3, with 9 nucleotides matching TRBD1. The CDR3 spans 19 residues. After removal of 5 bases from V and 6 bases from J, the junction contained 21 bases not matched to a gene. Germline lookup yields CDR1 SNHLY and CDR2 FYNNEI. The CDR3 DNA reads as TGTGCCAGCAGTCTGGGACAGGGTGGGTCAATGGGCCATGGGGATACGCAGTATTTT. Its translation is CASSLGQGGSMGHGDTQYF.

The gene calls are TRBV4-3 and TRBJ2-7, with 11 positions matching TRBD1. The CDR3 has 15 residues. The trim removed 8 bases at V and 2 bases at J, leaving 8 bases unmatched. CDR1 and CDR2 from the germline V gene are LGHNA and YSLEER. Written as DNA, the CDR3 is TGCGCCAGCGCTCCGGGACAGGGGGAAGCCTACGAGCAGTACTTC. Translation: CASAPGQGEAYEQYF.

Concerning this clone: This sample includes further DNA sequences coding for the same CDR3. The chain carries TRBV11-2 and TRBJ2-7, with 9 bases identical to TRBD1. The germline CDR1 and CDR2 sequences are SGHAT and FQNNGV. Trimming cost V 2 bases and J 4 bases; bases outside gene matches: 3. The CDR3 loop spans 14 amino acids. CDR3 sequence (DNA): TGTGCCAGCAGCTTACGGGACAGGGCGTACGAGCAGTACTTC. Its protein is CASSLRDRAYEQYF. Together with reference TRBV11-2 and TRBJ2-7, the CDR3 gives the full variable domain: EAGVAQSPRYKIIEKRQSVAFWCNPISGHATLYWYQQILGQGPKLLIQFQNNGVVDDSQLPKDRFSAERLKGVDSTLKIQPAKLEDSAVYLCASSLRDRAYEQYFGPGTRLTVT.

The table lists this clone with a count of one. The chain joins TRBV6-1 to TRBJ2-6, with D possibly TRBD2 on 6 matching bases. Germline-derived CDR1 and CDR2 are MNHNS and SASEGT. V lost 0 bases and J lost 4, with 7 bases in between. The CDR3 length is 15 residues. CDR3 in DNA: TGTGCCAGCAGTGAAGCCGGGGGAGGGGCCAACGTCCTGACTTTC. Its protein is CASSEAGGGANVLTF.

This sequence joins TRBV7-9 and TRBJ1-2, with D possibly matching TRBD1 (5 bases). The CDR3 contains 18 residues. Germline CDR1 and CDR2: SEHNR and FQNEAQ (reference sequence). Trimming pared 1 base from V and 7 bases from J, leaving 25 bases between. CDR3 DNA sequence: TGTGCCAGCAGCTTAGGAACCACCTCCCGACAGTCCCAAGGTGGCTACACCTTC. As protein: CASSLGTTSRQSQGGYTF.

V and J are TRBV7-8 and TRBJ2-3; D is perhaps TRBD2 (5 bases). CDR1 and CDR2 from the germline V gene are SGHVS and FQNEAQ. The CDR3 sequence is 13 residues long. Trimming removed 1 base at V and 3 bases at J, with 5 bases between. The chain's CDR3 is CASSLGETDTQYF. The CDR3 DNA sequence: TGTGCCAGCAGCTTAGGGGAGACAGATACGCAGTATTTT.

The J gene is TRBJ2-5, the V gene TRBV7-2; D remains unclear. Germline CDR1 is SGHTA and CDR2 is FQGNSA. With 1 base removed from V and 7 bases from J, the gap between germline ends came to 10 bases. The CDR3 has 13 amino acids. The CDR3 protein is CASSLDFSGTQYF. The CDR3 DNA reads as TGTGCCAGCAGCTTAGACTTCTCCGGGACCCAGTACTTC. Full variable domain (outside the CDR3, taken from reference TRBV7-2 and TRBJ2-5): GAGVSQSPSNKVTEKGKDVELRCDPISGHTALYWYRQSLGQGLEFLIYFQGNSAPDKSGLPSDRFSAERTGGSVSTLTIQRTQQEDSAVYLCASSLDFSGTQYFGPGTRLLVL.

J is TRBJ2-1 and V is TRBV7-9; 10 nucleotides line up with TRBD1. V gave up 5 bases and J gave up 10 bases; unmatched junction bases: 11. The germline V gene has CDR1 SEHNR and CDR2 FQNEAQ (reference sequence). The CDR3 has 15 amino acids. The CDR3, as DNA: TGTGCCAGCAGCCTCGACAGGGGGCGAGGTAGGGAGCAGTTCTTC. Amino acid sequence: CASSLDRGRGREQFF.

Written as DNA, the CDR3 is TGTGCCATCAGTGGGGACAGACACAATCAGCCCCAGCATTTT. This gives the protein CAISGDRHNQPQHF. This chain joins TRBV10-3 and TRBJ1-5; 7 bases line up with TRBD1. This CDR3 spans 14 amino acids. Germline V gene lookup returns CDR1 ENHRY and CDR2 SYGVKD. The trim removed 4 bases at V and 3 bases at J, leaving 3 bases unmatched.

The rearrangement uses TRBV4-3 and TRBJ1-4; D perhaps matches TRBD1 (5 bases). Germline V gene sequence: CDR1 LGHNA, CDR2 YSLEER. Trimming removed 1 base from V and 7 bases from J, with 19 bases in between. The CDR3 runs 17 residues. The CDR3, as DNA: TGCGCCAGCAGCCAAGCAGGGACTGTCTTAAGGGGTGAAAAACTGTTTTTT. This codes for CASSQAGTVLRGEKLFF.

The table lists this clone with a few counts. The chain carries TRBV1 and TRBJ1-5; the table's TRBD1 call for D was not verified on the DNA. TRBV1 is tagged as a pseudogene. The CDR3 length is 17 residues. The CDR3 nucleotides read TGCACCAGCAGCCAAGACGAGGGGGCCTATAGCAATCAGCCCCAGCATTTT. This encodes CTSSQDEGAYSNQPQHF.

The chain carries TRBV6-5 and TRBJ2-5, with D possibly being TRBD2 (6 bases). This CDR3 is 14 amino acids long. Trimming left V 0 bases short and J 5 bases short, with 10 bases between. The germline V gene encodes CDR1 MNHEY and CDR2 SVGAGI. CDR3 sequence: CASSYSTGEETQYF. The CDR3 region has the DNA TGTGCCAGCAGTTACTCGACGGGGGAGGAGACCCAGTACTTC.

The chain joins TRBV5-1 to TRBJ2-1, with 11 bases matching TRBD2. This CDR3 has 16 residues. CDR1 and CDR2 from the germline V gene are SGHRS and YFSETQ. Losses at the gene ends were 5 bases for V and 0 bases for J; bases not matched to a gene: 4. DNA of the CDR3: TGCGCCAGCAGTTCCACTAGCGGGAGCTCCTACAATGAGCAGTTCTTC. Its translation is CASSSTSGSSYNEQFF.

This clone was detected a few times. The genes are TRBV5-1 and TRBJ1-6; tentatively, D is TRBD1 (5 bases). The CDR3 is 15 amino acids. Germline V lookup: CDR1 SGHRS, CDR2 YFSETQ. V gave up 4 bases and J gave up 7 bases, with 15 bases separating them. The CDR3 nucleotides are TGCGCCAGCAGCGATATCAGGGTTGCGAATTCACCCCTCCACTTT. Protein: CASSDIRVANSPLHF.

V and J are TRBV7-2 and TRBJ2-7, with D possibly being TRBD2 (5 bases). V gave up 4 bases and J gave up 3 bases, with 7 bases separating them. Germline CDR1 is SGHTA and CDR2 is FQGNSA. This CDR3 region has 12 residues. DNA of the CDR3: TGTGCCAGCAGCTCCGGGGTCTACGAGCAGTACTTC. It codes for CASSSGVYEQYF.